This entry lists 20 T cell receptor beta chains sequenced from one sample in a study of T cell changes during pregnancy in multiple sclerosis. Libraries were prepared by immunoSEQ multiplex PCR; TCRdb keeps only in-frame clonotypes and omits some of them. The table records around 80,000 clones, around 90% of them present only once. This specimen was peripheral blood, taken before pregnancy. These receptors came from a female donor with multiple sclerosis, enrolled in a pregnancy study.

In nucleotides, the CDR3 is TGTGCCAGCGGGTCGGGGGGACACACAGATACGCAGTATTTT. This encodes CASGSGGHTDTQYF. This chain joins TRBV9 and TRBJ2-3; D might be TRBD2 (7 bases). V lost 7 bases to trimming and J lost 2 bases, with 14 bases between them. The CDR3 contains 14 residues. Germline V gene lookup returns CDR1 SGDLS and CDR2 YYNGEE.

This chain connects TRBV6-6 to TRBJ1-2; D perhaps matches TRBD1 (5 bases). V was shortened by 2 bases and J by 8 bases, with 12 bases between the two germline ends. CDR1 is MNHNY and CDR2 is SVGAGI in the germline V gene (reference sequence). The CDR3 is 13 residues long. The CDR3 bases are TGTGCCAGCAGTTACCCGGGACTAGGCGGCTACACCTTC. Translated: CASSYPGLGGYTF.

The V and J genes are TRBV18 and TRBJ1-1, with D possibly being TRBD1 (6 bases). Germline loops: CDR1 KGHSH, CDR2 LQKENI. The CDR3 has 15 residues. V was pared by 3 bases and J by 4 bases, with 15 bases between. In DNA, the CDR3 is TGTGCCAGCTCACCTGCTACAGGGATCTTCACTGAAGCTTTCTTT. Residues: CASSPATGIFTEAFF.

The chain carries TRBV2 and TRBJ2-7; 7 bases are a match to TRBD1. Germline values: CDR1 SNHLY, CDR2 FYNNEI. CDR3 size: 11 residues. V was pared by 2 bases and J by 9 bases, with 1 base of the junction left unmatched. Here the CDR3 DNA reads TGTGCCAGCAGTGAATGGACAGGGCAGTACTTC. It specifies CASSEWTGQYF.

This clone occurred once. V gene TRBV21-1 combines with J gene TRBJ1-5. TRBV21-1 represents a pseudogene. The CDR3 spans 17 residues. The CDR3: CASSRRWRVVGNQPQHF. DNA of the CDR3: TGTGCCAGCAGCAGAAGGTGGAGAGTGGTTGGCAATCAGCCCCAGCATTTT.

In DNA form, the CDR3 reads TGTGCCAGCAGCTCGCGTGGTAGGGAGGAGACCCAGTACTTC. This encodes CASSSRGREETQYF. The J gene is TRBJ2-5, the V gene TRBV11-2; D perhaps matches TRBD2 (5 bases). Trimming took 4 bases from V and 5 from J, leaving 14 bases between them. The germline CDR1 and CDR2 sequences are SGHAT and FQNNGV. The CDR3 length is 14 residues.

The chain couples TRBV9 to TRBJ2-1; 14 bases map to TRBD2. Germline V gene sequence: CDR1 SGDLS, CDR2 YYNGEE. The CDR3 sequence is 17 residues long. The V segment lost 3 bases and the J segment 9 bases; nucleotides outside the gene matches: 11. Here the CDR3 reads CASSAGGLAGVWSEQFF. The CDR3 region has the DNA TGTGCCAGCAGCGCCGGGGGACTAGCGGGGGTCTGGAGTGAGCAGTTCTTC.

This clone was counted once. The J gene is TRBJ1-6, the V gene TRBV5-6, with D possibly matching TRBD1 (5 bases). Germline CDR1 SGHDT, CDR2 YYEEEE. The length of the CDR3 is 14 residues. Trimming took 1 base from V and 8 from J, leaving 10 bases between them. The CDR3 nucleotides are TGTGCCAGCAGCTTGTTGCAGGGTTATTCACCCCTCCACTTT. Translating it yields CASSLLQGYSPLHF.

The chain joins TRBV10-2 to TRBJ1-2, with 7 bases that match TRBD1. The CDR3 has 12 amino acids. Trimming at V came to 9 bases and at J to 6 bases, leaving 7 bases not matched to a gene. Per germline, CDR1 WSHSY and CDR2 SAAADI. The CDR3 spells CASTTGRHGYTF. The CDR3 coding sequence is TGCGCCAGTACGACAGGGAGGCATGGCTACACCTTC.

The V and J genes are TRBV5-1 and TRBJ1-5; perhaps TRBD1 as D (6 bases). Germline assignment: CDR1 SGHRS and CDR2 YFSETQ. The V gene lost 7 bases and the J gene lost 3 bases, with 11 bases spanning the gap. This CDR3 comprises 13 residues. The CDR3 region has the DNA TGCGCCAGCCGAGGGGGGGACAATCAGCCCCAGCATTTT. This gives the protein CASRGGDNQPQHF.

This clone has just a few counts. The rearrangement links TRBV6-1 to TRBJ1-6; D is perhaps TRBD1 (5 bases). Looked up from germline, CDR1 is MNHNS and CDR2 is SASEGT. Trimming stripped 0 bases from V and 7 bases from J, with 16 bases between. CDR3 length: 17 residues. The CDR3 sequence: CASSEAMFGQGNSPLHF. The DNA of the CDR3 is TGTGCCAGCAGTGAAGCAATGTTCGGGCAGGGAAATTCACCCCTCCACTTT.

This chain connects TRBV15 to TRBJ2-7, with D hard to call. The germline gives CDR1 LNHNV, CDR2 YYDKDF (reference sequence). V was clipped by 5 bases and J by 0 bases, with 11 bases between them. The CDR3 consists of 14 residues. The CDR3 DNA reads as TGTGCCACCAGCCAAGCTAGAAGCTCCTACGAGCAGTACTTC. Its translation is CATSQARSSYEQYF.

The chain links TRBV5-1 to TRBJ1-2, with TRBD1 matching 8 bases. Germline V gene sequence: CDR1 SGHRS, CDR2 YFSETQ. The trim removed 4 bases at V and 0 bases at J, leaving 8 bases unmatched. The CDR3 totals 16 residues. This chain's CDR3 is CASSTGNRGTNYGYTF. CDR3 nucleotide sequence: TGCGCCAGCAGCACAGGAAACAGGGGGACTAACTATGGCTACACCTTC.

The chain links TRBV21-1 to TRBJ2-3; the tabulated D call, TRBD2, remains unverified against the DNA. TRBV21-1 is assigned pseudogene status. The CDR3 loop spans 17 amino acids. CDR3 region: CASSPGEGGTGTDTQYF. CDR3 DNA: TGTGCCAGCAGCCCTGGTGAGGGAGGGACCGGCACAGATACGCAGTATTTT.

The chain employs TRBV6-1 and TRBJ2-5, with unresolved D. The V gene's germline CDR1 is MNHNS and CDR2 SASEGT. The CDR3 extends over 13 amino acids. V shed 5 bases and J shed 5 bases, with 12 bases lying between them. The CDR3 loop reads CASSTRGFETQYF. The CDR3, as DNA: TGTGCCAGCAGTACAAGAGGATTTGAGACCCAGTACTTC.

The rearrangement links TRBV5-5 to TRBJ1-2; weak D call: TRBD1 (6 bases). Trimming took 3 bases from V and 5 from J, leaving 14 bases between them. The CDR3 is made up of 14 amino acids. The germline gives CDR1 SGHKS, CDR2 YYEKEE (reference sequence). The CDR3 DNA follows: TGTGCCAGCAGCTCGATCCAGGGGCGGTATGGCTACACCTTC. Its translation: CASSSIQGRYGYTF. Supplemented by reference TRBV5-5 and TRBJ1-2, the full variable domain reads DAGVTQSPTHLIKTRGQQVTLRCSPISGHKSVSWYQQVLGQGPQFIFQYYEKEERGRGNFPDRFSARQFPNYSSELNVNALLLGDSALYLCASSSIQGRYGYTFGSGTRLTVV.

The chain uses TRBV30 and TRBJ2-7, with D perhaps matching TRBD1 (6 bases). The V end was cut by 2 bases, the J end by 5 bases, with 16 bases between. Germline CDR1 GTSNPN, CDR2 SVGIG (reference sequence). CDR3 size: 14 residues. The DNA of the CDR3 is TGTGCCTGGAGTTTCCCAGGGGTCGCCGACGAGCAGTACTTC. This sequence encodes CAWSFPGVADEQYF.

The V and J genes are TRBV6-5 and TRBJ1-2; TRBD1 might be the D (5 bases). The V end was cut by 5 bases, the J end by 8 bases, with 15 bases between. Per germline, CDR1 MNHEY and CDR2 SVGAGI. The CDR3 runs to 13 residues. CDR3 sequence (DNA): TGTGCCAGCAGTGCCTTTCAGGGTTTGGGCTACACCTTC. Translated: CASSAFQGLGYTF.

The V call is TRBV5-8, the J call TRBJ2-1; 7 nucleotides match TRBD1. The CDR3 spans 11 residues. Unmatched junction bases numbered 2, after V lost 2 bases and J lost 12 bases. From germline, CDR1 is SGHTS and CDR2 YDEGEE. The CDR3 DNA reads as TGTGCCAGCAGCTTCGGACAGGCGCAGTTCTTC. It translates to CASSFGQAQFF. Together with reference TRBV5-8 and TRBJ2-1, the CDR3 gives the full variable domain: EAGVTQSPTHLIKTRGQQATLRCSPISGHTSVYWYQQALGLGLQFLLWYDEGEERNRGNFPPRFSGRQFPNYSSELNVNALELEDSALYLCASSFGQAQFFGPGTRLTVL.

As for this clone: The junction and the germline gene differ at one end; a read error may be behind it. This rearrangement joins TRBV7-7 to TRBJ2-3; 10 positions agree with TRBD1. The CDR3 is 15 amino acids. The germline V gene encodes CDR1 SSHAT and CDR2 FNYEAQ (reference sequence). The CDR3 DNA is TGTGCTAGCAGCCTAGGGACAGGGGAAATAGATACGCAGTATTTT. It codes for CASSLGTGEIDTQYF.